The present T cell receptor beta chain was sequenced within a study of T-cell memory formation after mild COVID-19. This clonotype turned up a few times. Its antigen is as yet unknown. The germline gives CDR1 SEHNR, CDR2 FQNEAQ (reference sequence). The CDR3 runs 16 residues. V was cut by 3 bases and J by 1 base, with 14 bases left in between. Whole-study findings and limits: Contracting CD4+ clones lay largely in CM and EM, with CD8+ ones residing in EMRA.

Each CDR3 protein gets one entry after TCRdb re-called the 5' RACE reads with MiXCR. Among about 190,000 distinct CDR3 sequences listed, about 16% were seen once. The sample consisted of PBMCs or a T cell subset sorted from them (not recorded which). The chain uses TRBV7-9 and TRBJ2-3, with a possible D match to TRBD2 (6 bases). The sequence derives from an adult woman who had mild COVID-19 (a few samples of this study predate the infection). Cell type and time point are not known. The CDR3: CASSFWRGYGTDTQYF. The CDR3, as DNA: TGTGCCAGCAGCTTTTGGCGGGGCTACGGCACAGATACGCAGTATTTT.